The table lists the clone carrying this T cell receptor beta chain with a count of one. The sample comes from a study of blood T cell repertoires in COVID-19. As for the study in general: Collection of acute and convalescent COVID-19 samples took place in the United States, Italy and Spain. Nucleic acid was either cDNA or gDNA, and it came from T cells, B-cell-depleted T cells, or PBMCs.

After removal of 4 bases from V and 1 base from J, the junction contained 0 bases not matched to a gene. CDR3 size: 15 residues. In germline, CDR1 is SGHNT, CDR2 YENEEA. In the original analysis: Estimation of nucleated cell counts was performed using reference gene primer amplification. The assay was immunoSEQ multiplex PCR, and TCRdb's table has in-frame clones only and misses some. V, J and clone size derive from that table, while D and trimming were established from the DNA sequence. This table holds about 150,000 clones, 76% found once. The TCR comes from a woman older than 75 with acute or convalescent COVID-19. The source material was peripheral blood. The chain employs TRBV11-3 and TRBJ2-2; TRBD1 matches at 10 bases. The CDR3 loop reads CASSWTGGNTGELFF. Written as DNA, the CDR3 is TGTGCCAGCAGCTGGACAGGGGGGAACACCGGGGAGCTGTTTTTT.